The clone carrying this T cell receptor (beta chain) has just a few counts. Its antigen is still unknown. This sample is part of a study of blood T cells in healthy people across ages. The overall study: Capture via template switching afforded approximately one barcoded beta molecule per two T cells. Study-level results: The authors considered diversity estimates from one million T cells to be underestimates.

The sample providers were healthy Caucasian people from Russia, aged roughly 6 to 100. With V trimmed by 3 bases and J by 9 bases, 9 bases remained unmatched. Germline loops: CDR1 DFQATT, CDR2 SNEGSKA (reference sequence). This CDR3 contains 14 residues. Then a second PCR, running about 7 to 11 cycles, was carried out with a sample-barcoded 5' primer and a J-beta primer mix. Using its own MiXCR run on the 5' RACE reads, TCRdb lists one record per CDR3 protein. The table has about 640,000 distinct CDR3 sequences, approximately 59% seen once. The V and J genes are TRBV20-1 and TRBJ2-4; 9 nucleotides line up with TRBD2. The sequence derives from a man aged 55 to 70 in good health. The sample comprised blood. The CDR3, as DNA: TGCAGTGCTAGCCCGGGACTAGCTTCCCTCATTCAGTACTTC. Amino acid sequence: CSASPGLASLIQYF.